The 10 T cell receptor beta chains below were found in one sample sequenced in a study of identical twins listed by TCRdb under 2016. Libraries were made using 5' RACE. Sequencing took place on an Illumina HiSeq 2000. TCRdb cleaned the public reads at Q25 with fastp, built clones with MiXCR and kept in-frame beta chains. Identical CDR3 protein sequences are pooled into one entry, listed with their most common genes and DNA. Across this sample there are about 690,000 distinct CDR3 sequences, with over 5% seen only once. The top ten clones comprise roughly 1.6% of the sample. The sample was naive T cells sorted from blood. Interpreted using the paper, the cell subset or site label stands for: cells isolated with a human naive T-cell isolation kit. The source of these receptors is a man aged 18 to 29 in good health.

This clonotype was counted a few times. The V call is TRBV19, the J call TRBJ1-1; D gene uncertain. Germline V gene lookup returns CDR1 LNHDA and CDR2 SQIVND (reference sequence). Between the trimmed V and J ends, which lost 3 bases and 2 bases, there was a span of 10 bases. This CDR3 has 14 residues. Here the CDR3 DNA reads TGTGCCAGTAGTATCCCCAGGCGTAACACTGAAGCTTTCTTT. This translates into CASSIPRRNTEAFF.

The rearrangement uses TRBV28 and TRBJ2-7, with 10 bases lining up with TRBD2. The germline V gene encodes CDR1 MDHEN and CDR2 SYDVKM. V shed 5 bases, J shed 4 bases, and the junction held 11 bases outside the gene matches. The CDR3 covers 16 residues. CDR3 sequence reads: CASSGTRTSGKYEQYF. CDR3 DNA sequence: TGTGCCAGCAGTGGTACTCGGACTAGCGGAAAGTACGAGCAGTACTTC.

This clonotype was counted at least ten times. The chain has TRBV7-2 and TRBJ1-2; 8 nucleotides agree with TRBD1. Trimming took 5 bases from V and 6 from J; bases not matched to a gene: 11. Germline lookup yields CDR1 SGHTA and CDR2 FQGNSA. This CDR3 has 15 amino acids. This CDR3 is CASSLPFPGGDGYTF. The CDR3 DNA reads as TGTGCCAGCAGCCTCCCCTTCCCAGGGGGCGATGGCTACACCTTC.

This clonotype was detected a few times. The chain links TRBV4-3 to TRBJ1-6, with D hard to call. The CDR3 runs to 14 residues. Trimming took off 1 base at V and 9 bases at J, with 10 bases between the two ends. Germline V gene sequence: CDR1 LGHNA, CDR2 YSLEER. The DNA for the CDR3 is TGCGCCAGCAGCCAAGTCCGGGAACGTTCACCCCTCCACTTT. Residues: CASSQVRERSPLHF.

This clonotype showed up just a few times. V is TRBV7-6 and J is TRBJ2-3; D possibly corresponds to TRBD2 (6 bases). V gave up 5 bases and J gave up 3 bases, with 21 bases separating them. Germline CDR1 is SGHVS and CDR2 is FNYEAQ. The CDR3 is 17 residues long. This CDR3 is CASSRPPGGIGTDTQYF. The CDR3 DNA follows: TGTGCCAGCAGCAGGCCCCCGGGCGGGATTGGTACAGATACGCAGTATTTT.

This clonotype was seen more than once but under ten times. This chain's CDR3 is CASSLHPQDPSPDTQYF. In DNA, the CDR3 is TGTGCCAGCAGCTTACACCCCCAGGACCCATCCCCAGATACGCAGTATTTT. The chain carries TRBV7-2 and TRBJ2-3; D remains unclear. The CDR3 runs to 17 residues. Looked up from germline, CDR1 is SGHTA and CDR2 is FQGNSA. Deletions cut 2 bases from V and 4 bases from J, with 19 bases between.

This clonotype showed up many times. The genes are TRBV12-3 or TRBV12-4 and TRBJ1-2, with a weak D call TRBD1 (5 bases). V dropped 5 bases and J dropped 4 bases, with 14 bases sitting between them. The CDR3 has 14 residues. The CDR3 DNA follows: TGTGCCAGCAGTCCGGGCCCCCAGGGCTATGGCTACACCTTC. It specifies CASSPGPQGYGYTF.

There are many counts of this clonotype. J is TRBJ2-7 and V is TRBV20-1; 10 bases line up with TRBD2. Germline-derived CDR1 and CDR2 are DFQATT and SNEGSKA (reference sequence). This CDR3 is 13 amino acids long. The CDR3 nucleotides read TGCAGCTTTTGGCTAGCGGGGGACTACGAGCAGTACTTC. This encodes CSFWLAGDYEQYF.

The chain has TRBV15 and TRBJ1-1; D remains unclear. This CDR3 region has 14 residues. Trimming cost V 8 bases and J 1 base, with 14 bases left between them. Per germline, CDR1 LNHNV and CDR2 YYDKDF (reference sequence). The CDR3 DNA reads TGTGCCACCTCCGAAAGGGTCTGGAACACTGAAGCTTTCTTT. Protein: CATSERVWNTEAFF.

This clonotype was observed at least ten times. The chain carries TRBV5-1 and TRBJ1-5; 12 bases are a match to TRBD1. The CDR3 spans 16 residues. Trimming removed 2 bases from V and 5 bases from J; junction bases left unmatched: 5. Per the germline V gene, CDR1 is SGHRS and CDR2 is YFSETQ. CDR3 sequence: CASSFGTGGLDQPQHF. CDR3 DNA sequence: TGCGCCAGCAGCTTTGGGACAGGGGGCCTCGATCAGCCCCAGCATTTT.